A selection of T cell receptor beta chains follows, all from one sample in a study of blood T cell repertoires in COVID-19. Repertoires were generated with immunoSEQ multiplex PCR, while TCRdb's copy carries only in-frame clones and drops some. Seen here are about 350,000 clones, roughly 86% observed once, and the top ten hold approximately 9.9%. Sequenced input: peripheral blood. The receptors shown here come from a man aged 30 to 45 with COVID-19, enrolled during active disease. CDR3s include the opening cysteine and the closing phenylalanine or tryptophan. D genes are given only for firm matches. The size field is filled for only some rows; it gives once, few, many or a size class.

>14|TRBD2|.|TRBV10-2|TRBJ2-5
TGCGCCAGCCGACTAGCGGGAGGACTAGAGACCCAGTACTTC
CASRLAGGLETQYF
>15|.|many|TRBV25-1|TRBJ1-5
TGTGCCAGCAGTGAATGGGGCAGGGAAGACCAGCCCCAGCATTTT
CASSEWGREDQPQHF
>14|TRBD1|.|TRBV19|TRBJ1-4
TGTGCCAGTAGTATAGGGACAGGGGATGAAAAACTGTTTTTT
CASSIGTGDEKLFF
>16|.|once|TRBV4-1|TRBJ2-3
TGCGCCAGCAGCCACCAGCGGGCGGGCCACACAGATACGCAGTATTTT
CASSHQRAGHTDTQYF
>15|TRBD1|.|TRBV19|TRBJ1-1
TGTGCCAGTAGTTCCCGGACAGGGGGAGGTTCTGAAGCTTTCTTT
CASSSRTGGGSEAFF
>16|.|.|TRBV5-8|TRBJ2-5
TGTGCCAGCAGCTTGGGAGGGAGGTGGAGACAAGAGACCCAGTACTTC
CASSLGGRWRQETQYF
>16|TRBD1|.|TRBV6-5|TRBJ1-2
TGTGCCAGCAGTTACTCGGGGACAGGGGGCAACTATGGCTACACCTTC
CASSYSGTGGNYGYTF
>16|.|.|TRBV28|TRBJ2-1
TGTGCCAGCAGCCTCGGGAGCCTCTCCGCCTACAATGAGCAGTTCTTC
CASSLGSLSAYNEQFF
>16|.|.|TRBV19|TRBJ1-6
TGTGCCAGTAGTATAGGGGTCAGGGCCTTCAATTCACCCCTCCACTTT
CASSIGVRAFNSPLHF
>14|.|.|TRBV19|TRBJ2-7
TGTGCCAGTAGTATTAATGGCCTCTCCTACGAGCAGTACTTC
CASSINGLSYEQYF
>12|.|.|TRBV5-6|TRBJ1-1
TGTGCCAGCAGCCTGTGGAACACTGAAGCTTTCTTT
CASSLWNTEAFF
>15|TRBD1|.|TRBV5-6|TRBJ2-1
TGTGCCAGCAGCTTAGACAGGGGCGGAGGGGATGAGCAGTTCTTC
CASSLDRGGGDEQFF
>12|.|.|TRBV3-1/TRBV3-2|TRBJ1-2
TGTGCCAGCAGCCTCAGCGGCTATGGCTACACCTTC
CASSLSGYGYTF
>17|.|.|TRBV25-1|TRBJ1-2
TGTGCCAGCAGTCCCTCACTCACAGGGAAGGTTAACTATGGCTACACCTTC
CASSPSLTGKVNYGYTF
>14|TRBD2|.|TRBV24-1|TRBJ2-1
TGTGCCACCACAAGGGGGACTAGTCCCAATGAGCAGTTCTTC
CATTRGTSPNEQFF
>13|.|.|TRBV6-5|TRBJ2-6
TGTGCCAGCAGGACAGCCGGGGCCAACGTCCTGACTTTC
CASRTAGANVLTF
>15|.|.|TRBV27|TRBJ2-1
TGTGCCAGCAGGACAGACGGTGACCCATGGAAGGAGCAGTTCTTC
CASRTDGDPWKEQFF
>18|TRBD1|.|TRBV6-2/TRBV6-3|TRBJ1-2
TGTGCCAGCAGCCCCGGACAGGGGGCGGCTTCCTCTAACTATGGCTACACCTTC
CASSPGQGAASSNYGYTF
>13|TRBD1|.|TRBV12-3/TRBV12-4|TRBJ1-2
TGTGCCAGCATCAGAACAGGGGAGAGGGGCTACACCTTC
CASIRTGERGYTF
>15|.|.|TRBV6-2/TRBV6-3|TRBJ2-1
TGTGCCAGCAGCTCGGAAGTAGCGGTATACAATGAGCAGTTCTTC
CASSSEVAVYNEQFF
>15|TRBD2|few|TRBV5-1|TRBJ2-2
TGCGCCAGCAGCTTGCTAGCGGGGGGCACCGGGGAGCTGTTTTTT
CASSLLAGGTGELFF
>13|.|.|TRBV15|TRBJ2-1
TGTGCCACCAGCAGCAGACTGAACAATGAGCAGTTCTTC
CATSSRLNNEQFF
>17|.|.|TRBV9|TRBJ2-3
TGTGCCAGCAGCGGCCCTGATGGGACACGCGACACAGATACGCAGTATTTT
CASSGPDGTRDTDTQYF
>15|TRBD2|.|TRBV4-3|TRBJ2-1
TGCGCCAGCAGCCCGGGACTAGCGCTCTACAATGAGCAGTTCTTC
CASSPGLALYNEQFF
>17|TRBD1|once|TRBV2|TRBJ1-3
TGTGCCAGCAGTGAGCCTGGACAGGGAGGTATAGGAAACACCATATATTTT
CASSEPGQGGIGNTIYF
>14|.|.|TRBV25-1|TRBJ2-1
TGTGCCAGCAGTGACACAGGGTTATACAATGAGCAGTTCTTC
CASSDTGLYNEQFF
>18|.|.|TRBV5-1|TRBJ1-6
TGCGCCAGCAGCTTAGGGGCAGGGTCTCATTTGTTAAATTCACCCCTCCACTTT
CASSLGAGSHLLNSPLHF
>16|.|.|TRBV3-1/TRBV3-2|TRBJ2-5
TGTGCCAGCAGCCGAAGGGGGCGGGGGGCAAGGGAGACCCAGTACTTC
CASSRRGRGARETQYF
>19|.|once|TRBV7-2|TRBJ1-4
TGTGCCAGCAGCCACTATCCCCCCCCCATATATGCAACTAATGAAAAACTGTTTTTT
CASSHYPPPIYATNEKLFF
>13|.|once|TRBV29-1|TRBJ1-1
TGCAGCGTTCGCTTGGACAGAAACACTGAAGCTTTCTTT
CSVRLDRNTEAFF
>15|.|.|TRBV19|TRBJ1-2
TGTGCCAGTAGTTCCGAAGCGACGGGATTCTATGGCTACACCTTC
CASSSEATGFYGYTF
>15|TRBD2|.|TRBV11-3|TRBJ2-5
TGTGCCAGCAGCCAGAGCGGGAGGGCCGGAGAGACCCAGTACTTC
CASSQSGRAGETQYF
>17|.|few|TRBV19|TRBJ2-3
TGTGCCAGTAGTCCCCGACAGAATCTCCCCGCCGCCGATACGCAGTATTTT
CASSPRQNLPAADTQYF
>15|.|.|TRBV9|TRBJ2-5
TGTGCCAGCAGCTCCTTTCCTACGGGCGGGGAGACCCAGTACTTC
CASSSFPTGGETQYF